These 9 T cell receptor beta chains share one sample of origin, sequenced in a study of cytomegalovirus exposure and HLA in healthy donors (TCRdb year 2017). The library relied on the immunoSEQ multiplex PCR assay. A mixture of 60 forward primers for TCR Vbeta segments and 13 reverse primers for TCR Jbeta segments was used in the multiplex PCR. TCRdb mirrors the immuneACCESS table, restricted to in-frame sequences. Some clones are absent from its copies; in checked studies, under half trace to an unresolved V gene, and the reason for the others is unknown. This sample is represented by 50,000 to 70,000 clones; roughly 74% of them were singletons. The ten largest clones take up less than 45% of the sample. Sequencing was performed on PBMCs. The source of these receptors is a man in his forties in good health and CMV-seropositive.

The CDR3 spells CASSLDIFGNQPQHF. Written as DNA, the CDR3 is TGTGCCAGCAGCCTAGACATATTCGGCAATCAGCCCCAGCATTTT. This rearrangement joins TRBV7-9 to TRBJ1-5; D gene unclear. The germline CDR1 and CDR2 sequences are SEHNR and FQNEAQ (reference sequence). Between the trimmed V and J ends, which lost 5 bases and 2 bases, there was a span of 13 bases. This CDR3 has 15 amino acids.

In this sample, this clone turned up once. The CDR3 nucleotides are TGCGCCAGCAGCGGGGACAGAGGGGTACGCACTGAAGCTTTCTTT. This encodes CASSGDRGVRTEAFF. The rearrangement joins TRBV5-1 to TRBJ1-1; the match to TRBD1 covers 7 bases. The CDR3 totals 15 residues. The J segment lost 4 bases and the V segment lost 4 bases, leaving 10 bases of the junction unmatched. Germline V CDR1 and CDR2: SGHRS, YFSETQ. Looking up the rest from reference TRBV5-1 and TRBJ1-1 gives the full variable domain: KAGVTQTPRYLIKTRGQQVTLSCSPISGHRSVSWYQQTPGQGLQFLFEYFSETQRNKGNFPGRFSGRQFSNSRSEMNVSTLELGDSALYLCASSGDRGVRTEAFFGQGTRLTVV.

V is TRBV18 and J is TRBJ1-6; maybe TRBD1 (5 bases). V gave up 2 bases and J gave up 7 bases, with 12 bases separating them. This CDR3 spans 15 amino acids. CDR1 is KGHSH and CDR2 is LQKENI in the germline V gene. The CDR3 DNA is TGTGCCAGCTCACCAGTGGAGGGGCGCAATTCACCCCTCCACTTT. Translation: CASSPVEGRNSPLHF.

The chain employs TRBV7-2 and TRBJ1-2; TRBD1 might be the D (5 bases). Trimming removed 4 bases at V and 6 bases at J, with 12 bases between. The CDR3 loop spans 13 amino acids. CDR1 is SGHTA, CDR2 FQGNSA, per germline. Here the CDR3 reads CASSSGGSDGYTF. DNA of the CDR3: TGTGCCAGCAGCTCGGGGGGGAGTGATGGCTACACCTTC.

DNA of the CDR3: TGTGCCAGCAGCCACTTCAGGACAGAGAACACCGGGGAGCTGTTTTTT. Translating gives CASSHFRTENTGELFF. The chain recombines TRBV5-6 with TRBJ2-2; D is perhaps TRBD1 (6 bases). The CDR3 loop spans 16 amino acids. Between the trimmed V and J ends, which lost 4 bases and 1 base, there was a span of 14 bases. The germline V gene has CDR1 SGHDT and CDR2 YYEEEE.

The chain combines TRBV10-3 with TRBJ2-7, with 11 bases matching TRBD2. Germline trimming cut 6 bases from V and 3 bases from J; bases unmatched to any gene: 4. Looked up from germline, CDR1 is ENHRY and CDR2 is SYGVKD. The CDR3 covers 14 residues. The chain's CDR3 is CAIRPTSGGYEQYF. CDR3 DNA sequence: TGTGCCATCAGACCCACTAGCGGGGGCTACGAGCAGTACTTC.

CDR3 amino acids: CASSQDRTGRTEAFF. The CDR3 coding sequence is TGTGCCAGCAGCCAAGACCGGACAGGGCGCACTGAAGCTTTCTTT. This chain connects TRBV14 to TRBJ1-1; TRBD1 matches 8 bases. Germline CDR1 SGHDN, CDR2 FVKESK. CDR3 length equals 15 residues. J was trimmed by 4 bases and V by 0 bases; bases with no gene match: 4.

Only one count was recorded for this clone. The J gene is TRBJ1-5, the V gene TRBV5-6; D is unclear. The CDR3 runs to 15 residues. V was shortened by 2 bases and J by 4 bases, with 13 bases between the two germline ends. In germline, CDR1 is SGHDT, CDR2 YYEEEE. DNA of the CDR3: TGTGCCAGCAGCTTTAGATCATCTGGTAATCAGCCCCAGCATTTT. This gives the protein CASSFRSSGNQPQHF.

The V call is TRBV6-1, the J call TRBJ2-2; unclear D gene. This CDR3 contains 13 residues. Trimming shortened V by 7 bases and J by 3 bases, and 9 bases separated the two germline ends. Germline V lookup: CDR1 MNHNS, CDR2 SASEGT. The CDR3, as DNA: TGTGCCAGCACTCGCGAGGACACCGGGGAGCTGTTTTTT. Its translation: CASTREDTGELFF.